This T cell receptor (beta chain) was sequenced for a study of blood T cell repertoires in COVID-19. At the level of the study: From T cells, B-cell-depleted T cells, or PBMCs came the material, which was cDNA or gDNA.

Sequencing was performed with immunoSEQ multiplex PCR; in TCRdb, only in-frame clones are kept and a portion is missing. The sample includes roughly 68,000 clones, 70% to 90% of them seen just once. CDR1 and CDR2 from the germline V gene are SEHNR and FQNEAQ (reference sequence). The length of the CDR3 is 13 residues. The V end lost 5 bases, the J end lost 8 bases, and 15 bases lay between the germline ends. The clonotype originates from a man between 50 and 59 years old with acute or convalescent COVID-19. Sequences were obtained from peripheral blood. This chain connects TRBV7-9 to TRBJ1-1; D may be TRBD1 (6 bases). CDR3 nucleotides: TGTGCCAGCAGCCCCCAGGTTGGGACAGAAGCTTTCTTT. Residues: CASSPQVGTEAFF.